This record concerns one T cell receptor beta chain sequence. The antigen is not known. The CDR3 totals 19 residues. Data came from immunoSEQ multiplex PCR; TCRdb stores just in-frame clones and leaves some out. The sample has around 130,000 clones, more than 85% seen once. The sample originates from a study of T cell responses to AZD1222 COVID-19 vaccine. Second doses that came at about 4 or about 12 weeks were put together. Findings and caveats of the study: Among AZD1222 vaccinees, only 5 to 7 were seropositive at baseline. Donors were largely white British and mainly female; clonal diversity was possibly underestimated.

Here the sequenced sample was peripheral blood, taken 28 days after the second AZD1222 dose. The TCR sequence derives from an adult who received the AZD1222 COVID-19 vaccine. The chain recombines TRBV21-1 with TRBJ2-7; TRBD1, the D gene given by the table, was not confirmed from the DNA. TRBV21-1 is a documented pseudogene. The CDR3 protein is CASSTPCPPGQGSAGEQYF. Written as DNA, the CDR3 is TGTGCCAGCAGCACACCTTGCCCACCGGGACAGGGGTCGGCCGGTGAGCAGTACTTC.